This T cell receptor beta chain was captured by sequencing in a study of identifying expanded T cells in peripheral blood. Whole-study results and caveats: Across healthy donors, higher total template counts meant significantly greater roughly two-week count variance. Differentially abundant clones: about 1.2 between replicates, 15 to 17 at two to three weeks, less than 20 at four.

The CDR3 consists of 15 residues. Per germline, CDR1 MNHEY and CDR2 SVGAGI. V was shortened by 4 bases and J by 5 bases, with 14 bases between the two germline ends. Healthy donors had no documented immune events, such as infections, while sampled. For this clone: Its antigen is still unknown.

The assay was immunoSEQ multiplex PCR, and TCRdb's table has in-frame clones only and misses some. This table holds 60,000 to 70,000 clones, around 87% found once. The sequence was obtained from a person aged 18 to 75 in good health. Material: blood. This chain links TRBV6-5 with TRBJ2-2; perhaps D is TRBD1 or TRBD2 (5 bases each). CDR3 nucleotides: TGTGCCAGCAGTTTGAGGGGCGAGTCGACCGGGGAGCTGTTTTTT. Amino acids: CASSLRGESTGELFF.